The present TCR beta chain was sequenced within a study of metastatic and nonmetastatic thyroid tumors. Overall study results and limits: Across blood and tumor, TCR beta diversity in malignant thyroid tumors was reportedly significantly higher than in benign nodules.

None of the patients had undergone any treatment ahead of thyroid surgery. TCRdb re-clonotyped the PCR reads via MiXCR. The table shows about 92,000 clones, with 14% to 15% occurring only once. CDR1 and CDR2 from the germline V gene are MGHRA and YSYEKL. This CDR3 region has 14 residues. As regards this clone: No antigen is known for it. The germline gene is not matched at one end of the junction; a read error may be the cause.

This TCR was recovered from a female donor with papillary thyroid cancer or a benign thyroid nodule (not recorded which). Some clones in this sample may be carry-over from other donors' samples. Sequenced input: blood. The chain is built from TRBV4-1 and TRBJ2-7; possible D gene TRBD2, 6 bases. The chain's CDR3 is CASRRVGGTYDQYF. The CDR3 bases are TGCGCCAGTCGTCGGGTTGGCGGGACCTACGATCAGTACTTC.